Included here is one T cell receptor (beta chain) sequence, with context. The sample is drawn from a study of blood T cell repertoires in COVID-19. Clones were sequenced by immunoSEQ multiplex PCR, and TCRdb holds only the in-frame ones, with some missing. Of just under 50,000 clones in the sample, more than 75% are singletons; the top ten hold under 4.5%. Trimming took 5 bases from V and 2 from J, leaving 3 bases between them. Germline loops: CDR1 SEHNR, CDR2 FQNEAQ (reference sequence). CDR3 length: 11 residues. The chain combines TRBV7-9 with TRBJ2-5, with D uncertain. Specimen: peripheral blood. This TCR derives from a human donor in a cohort sampled during active COVID-19. Written as DNA, the CDR3 is TGTGCCAGCAGCCCACAAGAGACCCAGTACTTC. This gives the protein CASSPQETQYF.